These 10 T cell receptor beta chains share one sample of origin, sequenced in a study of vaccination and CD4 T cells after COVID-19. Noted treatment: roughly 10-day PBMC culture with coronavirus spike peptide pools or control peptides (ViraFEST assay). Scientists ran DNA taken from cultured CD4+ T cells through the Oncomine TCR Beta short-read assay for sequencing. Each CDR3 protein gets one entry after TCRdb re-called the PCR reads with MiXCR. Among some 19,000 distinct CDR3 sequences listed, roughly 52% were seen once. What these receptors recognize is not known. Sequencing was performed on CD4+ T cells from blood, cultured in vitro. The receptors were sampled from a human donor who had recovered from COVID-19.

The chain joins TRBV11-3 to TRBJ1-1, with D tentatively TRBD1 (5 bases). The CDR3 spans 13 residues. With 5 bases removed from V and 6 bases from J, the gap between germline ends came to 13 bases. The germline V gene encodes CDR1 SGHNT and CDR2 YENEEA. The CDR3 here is CASSSDSRAEAFF. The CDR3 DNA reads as TGTGCCAGCAGCAGTGACAGCCGCGCTGAAGCTTTCTTT.

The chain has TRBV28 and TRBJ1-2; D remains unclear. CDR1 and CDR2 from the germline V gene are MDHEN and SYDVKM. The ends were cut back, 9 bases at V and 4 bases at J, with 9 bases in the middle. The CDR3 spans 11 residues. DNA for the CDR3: TGTGCCAGAGCTGACTCCTATGGCTACACCTTC. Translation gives CARADSYGYTF.

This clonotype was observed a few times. The CDR3 DNA reads TGTGCCAGGGGGAGAACTAGCGGGATGAGCTCCTACGAGCAGTACTTC. Translation gives CARGRTSGMSSYEQYF. This rearrangement joins TRBV6-4 to TRBJ2-7; 10 nucleotides match TRBD2. Germline V gives CDR1 MRHNA, CDR2 SNTAGT. Trimming removed 9 bases from V and 0 bases from J; junction bases left unmatched: 11. The CDR3 runs 16 residues.

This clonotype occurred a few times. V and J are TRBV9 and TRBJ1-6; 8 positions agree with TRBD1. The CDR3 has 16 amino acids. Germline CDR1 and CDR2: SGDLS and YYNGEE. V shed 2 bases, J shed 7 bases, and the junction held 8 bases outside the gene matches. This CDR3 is CASSVGTGGRNSPLHF. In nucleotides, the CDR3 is TGTGCCAGCAGCGTGGGAACAGGGGGGAGGAATTCACCCCTCCACTTT.

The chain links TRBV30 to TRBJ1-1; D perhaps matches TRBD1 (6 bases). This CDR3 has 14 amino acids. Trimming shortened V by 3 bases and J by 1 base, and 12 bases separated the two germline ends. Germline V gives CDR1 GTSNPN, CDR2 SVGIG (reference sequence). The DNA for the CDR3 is TGTGCCTGGAGGTTTACAGGGAGGAACACTGAAGCTTTCTTT. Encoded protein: CAWRFTGRNTEAFF.

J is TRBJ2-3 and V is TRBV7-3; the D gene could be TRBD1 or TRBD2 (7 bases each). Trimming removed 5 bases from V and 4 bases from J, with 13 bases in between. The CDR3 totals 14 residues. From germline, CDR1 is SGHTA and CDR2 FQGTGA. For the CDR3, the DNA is TGTGCCAGCAGCATCCAGGGGGGGTCAGATACGCAGTATTTT. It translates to CASSIQGGSDTQYF.

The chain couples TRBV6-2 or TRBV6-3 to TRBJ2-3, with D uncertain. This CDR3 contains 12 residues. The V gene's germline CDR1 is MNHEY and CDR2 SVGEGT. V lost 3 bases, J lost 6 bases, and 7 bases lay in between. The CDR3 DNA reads TGTGCCAGCAGTTATTGGTTCGATACGCAGTATTTT. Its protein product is CASSYWFDTQYF.

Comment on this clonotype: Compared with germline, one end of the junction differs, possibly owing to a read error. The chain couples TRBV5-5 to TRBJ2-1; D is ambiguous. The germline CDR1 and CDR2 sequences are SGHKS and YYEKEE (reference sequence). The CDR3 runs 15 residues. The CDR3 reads CASSLGAPSSNEQFF. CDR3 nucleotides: TGTGCCAGCAGCTTGGGGGCGCCGTCCTCCAATGAGCAGTTCTTC.

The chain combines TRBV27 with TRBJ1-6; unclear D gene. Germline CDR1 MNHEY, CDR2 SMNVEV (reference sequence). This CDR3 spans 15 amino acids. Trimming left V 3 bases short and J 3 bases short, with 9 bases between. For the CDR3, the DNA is TGTGCCAGCAGTTTGAACGGATTCTATAATTCACCCCTCCACTTT. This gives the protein CASSLNGFYNSPLHF.

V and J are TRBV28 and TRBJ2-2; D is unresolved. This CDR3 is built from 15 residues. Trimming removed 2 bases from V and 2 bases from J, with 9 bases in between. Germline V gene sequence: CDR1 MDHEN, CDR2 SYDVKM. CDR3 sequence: CASSLSPGNTGELFF. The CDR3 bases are TGTGCCAGCAGTTTAAGTCCCGGTAACACCGGGGAGCTGTTTTTT.